The entry below gives a single T cell receptor (beta chain) sequence along with its context. The data were taken from a study of shared T cell receptors in the human thymus. CDR1 SEHNR and CDR2 FQNEAQ come from the germline V gene (reference sequence). The V end was cut by 3 bases, the J end by 0 bases, with 8 bases between. The CDR3 consists of 14 residues. Method: immunoSEQ multiplex PCR; TCRdb's copy keeps in-frame clones and lacks some. This table has about 660,000 clones, approximately 90% appearing once. The same sample was also used in a study of human thymus T cells. This second report adds: Healthy Finnish infants having corrective surgery for congenital heart defects served as donors. Thymic tissue was derived from resections collected during corrective heart surgery. Thymic and blood repertoires showed apparently biased V and J gene usage. Related research has reported that thymic repertoires overlap highly among unrelated individuals.

Sequenced material: thymocytes. The clonotype comes from a boy younger than two with a congenital heart defect. The J gene is TRBJ1-2, the V gene TRBV7-9, with no clear D. This chain's CDR3 is CASSLGGTNYGYTF. For the CDR3, the DNA is TGTGCCAGCAGCTTGGGAGGGACTAACTATGGCTACACCTTC.